These 28 T cell receptor beta chains were all obtained from the same sample, sequenced in a study of cytomegalovirus exposure and HLA in healthy donors (dated by TCRdb to about 2017). The library was produced with the immunoSEQ multiplex PCR assay. Imported from immuneACCESS, the table was reduced by TCRdb to in-frame sequences with V and J called. These copies leave out some clones; in studies compared against another copy, an unresolved V gene accounts for under half, and the cause of the remainder is not known. The sample profile shows around 160,000 clones; around four fifths of them were found once. Approximately 2.4% of the sample belongs to the ten largest clones. Sequencing used PBMCs. The source of these receptors is a man aged 30-40 years in good health and CMV-seropositive.

The chain is built from TRBV5-6 and TRBJ2-7, with 15 bases aligning to TRBD2. Germline V gene sequence: CDR1 SGHDT, CDR2 YYEEEE. V shed 1 base and J 9 bases; nucleotides not matched to a gene: 5. This CDR3 has 15 amino acids. Here the CDR3 reads CASSLRTSGGEGQYF. CDR3 DNA: TGTGCCAGCAGCTTGAGGACTAGCGGGGGGGAAGGGCAGTACTTC.

The V gene is TRBV27, the J gene TRBJ1-1, with D unresolved. Looked up from germline, CDR1 is MNHEY and CDR2 is SMNVEV (reference sequence). The V end lost 4 bases, the J end lost 1 base, and 10 bases lay between the germline ends. There are 14 residues in the CDR3. CDR3 bases: TGTGCCAGCAGTTACACGGAGGGGAACACTGAAGCTTTCTTT. Translation: CASSYTEGNTEAFF.

The chain couples TRBV29-1 to TRBJ2-7, with 7 bases identical to TRBD2. Per the germline V gene, CDR1 is SQVTM and CDR2 is ANQGSEA. V lost 4 bases to trimming and J lost 3 bases; unmatched junction nucleotides: 6. The CDR3 totals 13 residues. CDR3 sequence: CSVGGGDGYEQYF. In DNA form, the CDR3 reads TGCAGCGTTGGTGGGGGGGACGGCTACGAGCAGTACTTC.

The rearrangement joins TRBV7-9 to TRBJ2-3; 8 bases line up with TRBD1. This CDR3 has 14 residues. Trimming at V came to 10 bases and at J to 3 bases, leaving 9 bases not matched to a gene. Looked up from germline, CDR1 is SEHNR and CDR2 is FQNEAQ (reference sequence). The CDR3 loop reads CATQEGQGTDTQYF. The CDR3 DNA reads as TGTGCCACCCAGGAAGGACAGGGAACAGATACGCAGTATTTT.

The chain employs TRBV29-1 and TRBJ1-4, with D possibly being TRBD1 (5 bases). CDR3 length: 13 amino acids. The germline gives CDR1 SQVTM, CDR2 ANQGSEA. The ends were cut back, 6 bases at V and 8 bases at J, with 16 bases in the middle. The CDR3 region has the DNA TGCAGCGTGATTACGGGGGTTCGGGAAAAACTGTTTTTT. It encodes CSVITGVREKLFF.

DNA of the CDR3: TGCGCCAGCAGCCAAGGGTTGGTACAGGGAGTCTCTGGAAACACCATATATTTT. Translating gives CASSQGLVQGVSGNTIYF. This chain uses TRBV4-3 with TRBJ1-3, with a weak D call TRBD1 (6 bases). The CDR3 spans 18 residues. V dropped 1 base and J dropped 0 bases, with 16 bases sitting between them. Germline CDR1 reads LGHNA; CDR2 reads YSLEER.

The gene calls are TRBV19 and TRBJ2-7; 8 bases align to TRBD1. The CDR3 length is 15 residues. The V gene end was trimmed by 5 bases and the J gene end by 0 bases; junction bases not matched to a gene: 6. The germline CDR1 and CDR2 sequences are LNHDA and SQIVND (reference sequence). CDR3 residues: CASSRDRLSSYEQYF. Written as DNA, the CDR3 is TGTGCCAGTAGTCGGGACAGGCTCTCCTCCTACGAGCAGTACTTC.

This sequence joins TRBV6-1 and TRBJ2-3, with 11 bases aligning to TRBD2. This CDR3 region has 18 residues. J lost 6 bases, V lost 1 base, and 12 bases had no gene match. Germline assignment: CDR1 MNHNS and CDR2 SASEGT. The CDR3 loop is CASSEVTSGGPSRDTQYF. The CDR3 coding sequence is TGTGCCAGCAGTGAAGTTACTAGCGGGGGCCCCTCCAGGGATACGCAGTATTTT.

This clone was counted once. The rearrangement links TRBV6-6 to TRBJ2-7; D possibly corresponds to TRBD1 (5 bases). The V gene's germline CDR1 is MNHNY and CDR2 SVGAGI (reference sequence). The germline V and J ends were trimmed by 2 bases and 6 bases, with 14 bases remaining between them. This CDR3 comprises 14 residues. In DNA form, the CDR3 reads TGTGCCAGCAGTTACCTCACCCAGGGTGGCGAGCAGTACTTC. Translated, it gives CASSYLTQGGEQYF.

The V gene is TRBV10-3, the J gene TRBJ1-6; D is undetermined. The CDR3 is 14 amino acids. V was trimmed by 4 bases and J by 5 bases, leaving 9 bases between them. CDR1 and CDR2 from the germline V gene are ENHRY and SYGVKD. CDR3 DNA sequence: TGTGCCATCAGTGTTGCACAGAATAATTCACCCCTCCACTTT. Translating gives CAISVAQNNSPLHF.

The J gene is TRBJ1-5, the V gene TRBV2; TRBD1 matches at 8 bases. J lost 2 bases, V lost 3 bases, and 0 bases had no gene match. The germline V gene has CDR1 SNHLY and CDR2 FYNNEI. The CDR3 contains 14 residues. CDR3 nucleotide sequence: TGTGCCAGCAGTGAGGACAGGGGCAATCAGCCCCAGCATTTT. Translating it yields CASSEDRGNQPQHF.

The table lists this clone with a count of one. The gene calls are TRBV9 and TRBJ1-1, with TRBD1 matching 10 bases. Germline CDR1 is SGDLS and CDR2 is YYNGEE. The CDR3 loop spans 17 amino acids. V shed 3 bases and J 1 base; nucleotides not matched to a gene: 9. This CDR3 reads CASSATGGISTNTEAFF. For the CDR3, the DNA is TGTGCCAGCAGCGCGACAGGGGGCATCTCAACGAACACTGAAGCTTTCTTT.

This clone showed up just once. The CDR3 DNA reads as TGTGCCAGCAGCTTCTTTTCCGGGTTGACAGATACGCAGTATTTT. It is translated as CASSFFSGLTDTQYF. The chain uses TRBV7-3 and TRBJ2-3; D remains ambiguous. The CDR3 runs to 15 residues. V was clipped by 3 bases and J by 3 bases, with 13 bases between them. Germline assignment: CDR1 SGHTA and CDR2 FQGTGA.

The genes are TRBV7-2 and TRBJ1-4; perhaps TRBD1 as D (5 bases). Germline CDR1 and CDR2: SGHTA and FQGNSA. The CDR3 totals 14 residues. V lost 5 bases to trimming and J lost 4 bases, with 11 bases between them. CDR3 protein: CASSAGGGNEKLFF. For the CDR3, the DNA is TGTGCCAGCAGCGCCGGCGGGGGTAATGAAAAACTGTTTTTT.

V gene TRBV10-1 combines with J gene TRBJ1-1; TRBD1 matches 9 bases. CDR3 size: 15 residues. After removal of 2 bases from V and 3 bases from J, the junction contained 4 bases not matched to a gene. The germline gives CDR1 WNHNN, CDR2 SYGVQD (reference sequence). The CDR3 spells CASSETGGEDTEAFF. The CDR3 DNA sequence: TGCGCCAGCAGTGAGACAGGGGGCGAGGACACTGAAGCTTTCTTT.

The chain has TRBV7-2 and TRBJ2-5, with D unclear. The V and J ends lost 1 base and 1 base respectively, with 7 bases between them. This CDR3 is 14 amino acids long. Germline lookup yields CDR1 SGHTA and CDR2 FQGNSA. The DNA for the CDR3 is TGTGCCAGCAGCTTAGAACAGCTCCAAGAGACCCAGTACTTC. Residues: CASSLEQLQETQYF. The full variable domain, its missing parts supplied by reference TRBV7-2 and TRBJ2-5, is GAGVSQSPSNKVTEKGKDVELRCDPISGHTALYWYRQSLGQGLEFLIYFQGNSAPDKSGLPSDRFSAERTGGSVSTLTIQRTQQEDSAVYLCASSLEQLQETQYFGPGTRLLVL.

V and J are TRBV5-1 and TRBJ2-1; no firm D call. The length of the CDR3 is 12 residues. V lost 2 bases and J lost 7, with 7 bases in between. The germline V gene has CDR1 SGHRS and CDR2 YFSETQ. The CDR3 is CASSLESNEQFF. The CDR3 region has the DNA TGCGCCAGCAGCTTAGAGAGTAATGAGCAGTTCTTC.

The chain uses TRBV19 and TRBJ2-1; the match to TRBD1 covers 9 bases. Trimming removed 10 bases from V and 4 bases from J; junction bases left unmatched: 20. This CDR3 has 18 residues. Germline CDR1 reads LNHDA; CDR2 reads SQIVND (reference sequence). This CDR3 reads CATHPGTGWGGDYNEQFF. The CDR3 nucleotides are TGTGCCACCCACCCCGGGACAGGGTGGGGAGGGGATTACAATGAGCAGTTCTTC.

This clone was observed a few times. The genes are TRBV5-1 and TRBJ2-2, with 7 bases identical to TRBD2. The V gene end was trimmed by 1 base and the J gene end by 0 bases; junction bases not matched to a gene: 0. This CDR3 comprises 15 residues. Germline V gene lookup returns CDR1 SGHRS and CDR2 YFSETQ. CDR3 amino acids: CASSLTSANTGELFF. In DNA, the CDR3 is TGCGCCAGCAGCTTGACTAGCGCGAACACCGGGGAGCTGTTTTTT.

This chain uses TRBV7-2 with TRBJ2-7; no clear D. Germline lookup yields CDR1 SGHTA and CDR2 FQGNSA. Trimming cost V 2 bases and J 3 bases, with 8 bases left between them. The CDR3 loop spans 13 amino acids. CDR3 in DNA: TGTGCCAGCAGCTTATACGCAGGCTACGAGCAGTACTTC. The encoded protein is CASSLYAGYEQYF.

This clone appeared once. The rearrangement uses TRBV29-1 and TRBJ1-2; a weak D match, TRBD1 (5 bases). V was trimmed by 6 bases and J by 11 bases, leaving 16 bases between them. CDR3 length equals 11 residues. Germline CDR1 is SQVTM and CDR2 is ANQGSEA. As DNA, the CDR3 is TGCAGCGTGGACGGGGGGGTGAGATACACCTTC. It codes for CSVDGGVRYTF.

This clone came up once. The genes are TRBV5-1 and TRBJ2-7; possibly TRBD1 for D (5 bases). V lost 1 base and J 7 bases, leaving 15 bases between the germline ends. The CDR3 totals 14 residues. CDR1 SGHRS and CDR2 YFSETQ come from the germline V gene. The CDR3 sequence is CASSLKVQGREQYF. As DNA, the CDR3 is TGCGCCAGCAGCTTGAAGGTCCAGGGAAGGGAGCAGTACTTC.

CDR3 nucleotides: TGTGCCAGCCGCTGGGACAGGGGAATTGGTGAGACCCAGTACTTC. Protein sequence: CASRWDRGIGETQYF. The chain uses TRBV7-8 and TRBJ2-5, with 10 nucleotides matching TRBD1. The CDR3 is 15 residues long. Unmatched junction bases numbered 11, after V lost 8 bases and J lost 5 bases. Germline V lookup: CDR1 SGHVS, CDR2 FQNEAQ.

Only a few counts were recorded for this clone. Germline is not matched at one junction end, which may reflect a read error. The V gene is TRBV2, the J gene TRBJ1-2; no reliable D call. Germline CDR1 reads SNHLY; CDR2 reads FYNNEI. CDR3 length: 8 amino acids. The CDR3 here is CASTGSSF. The CDR3 coding sequence is TGTGCCAGCACAGGAAGCTCCTTC.

The chain links TRBV5-6 to TRBJ2-6, with a possible D match to TRBD1 (5 bases). The CDR3 length is 15 residues. Trimming removed 2 bases from V and 4 bases from J, with 10 bases in between. Germline lookup yields CDR1 SGHDT and CDR2 YYEEEE. The CDR3 spells CASSFGPGGANVLTF. CDR3 in DNA: TGTGCCAGCAGCTTTGGGCCAGGGGGGGCCAACGTCCTGACTTTC. Full variable domain (missing parts from reference TRBV5-6 and TRBJ2-6): DAGVTQSPTHLIKTRGQQVTLRCSPKSGHDTVSWYQQALGQGPQFIFQYYEEEERQRGNFPDRFSGHQFPNYSSELNVNALLLGDSALYLCASSFGPGGANVLTFGAGSRLTVL.

The chain links TRBV5-4 to TRBJ2-7; D perhaps matches TRBD1 (6 bases). Trimming took off 1 base at V and 1 base at J, with 9 bases between the two ends. In germline, CDR1 is SGHNT, CDR2 YYREEE (reference sequence). This CDR3 spans 14 amino acids. The CDR3 protein is CASSLTQGSYEQYF. CDR3 nucleotides: TGTGCCAGCAGCTTGACACAGGGATCCTACGAGCAGTACTTC. The full variable domain, with the rest looked up from reference TRBV5-4 and TRBJ2-7, is ETGVTQSPTHLIKTRGQQVTLRCSSQSGHNTVSWYQQALGQGPQFIFQYYREEENGRGNFPPRFSGLQFPNYSSELNVNALELDDSALYLCASSLTQGSYEQYFGPGTRLTVT.

The chain joins TRBV6-5 to TRBJ1-2; no definite D call. V was pared by 3 bases and J by 7 bases, with 18 bases between. Per germline, CDR1 MNHEY and CDR2 SVGAGI. The CDR3 is made up of 15 amino acids. The CDR3 region has the DNA TGTGCCAGCAGTTATTCGCCGTCGGGGTCGGGTGGCTACACCTTC. Translation: CASSYSPSGSGGYTF.

This clone has more than one count but fewer than ten. This chain joins TRBV9 and TRBJ1-5; D unclear. The V end lost 3 bases, the J end lost 10 bases, and 14 bases lay between the germline ends. Germline V lookup: CDR1 SGDLS, CDR2 YYNGEE. This CDR3 is 13 amino acids long. The CDR3 DNA reads as TGTGCCAGCAGCGGTATAGCGTCGGGCCCCCAGCATTTT. Translating gives CASSGIASGPQHF.